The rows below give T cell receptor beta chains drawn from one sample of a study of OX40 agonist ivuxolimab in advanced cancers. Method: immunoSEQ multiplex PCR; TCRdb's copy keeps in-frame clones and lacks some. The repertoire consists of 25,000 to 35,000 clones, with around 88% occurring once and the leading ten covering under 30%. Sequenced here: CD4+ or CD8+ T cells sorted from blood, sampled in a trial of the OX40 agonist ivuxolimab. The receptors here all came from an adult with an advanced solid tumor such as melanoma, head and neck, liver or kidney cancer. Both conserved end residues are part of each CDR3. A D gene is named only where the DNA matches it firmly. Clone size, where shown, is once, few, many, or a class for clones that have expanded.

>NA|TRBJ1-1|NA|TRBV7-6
TGTGCCAGCAGCCCCGGGCTGGGCACTGAAGCTTTCTTT
CASSPGLGTEAFF
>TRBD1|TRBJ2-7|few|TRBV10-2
TGCGCCAGCAGTCGGACAGGGATCGTACTAAGTGACGAGCAGTACTTC
CASSRTGIVLSDEQYF
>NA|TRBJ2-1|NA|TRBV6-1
TGTGCCAGCAGTGATGTCCGGGCGCGTAAGCAGTTCTTC
CASSDVRARKQFF
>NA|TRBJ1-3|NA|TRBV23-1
TGCGCCAGCAGCAAACGGGTTAACTCTGGAAACACCATATATTTT
CASSKRVNSGNTIYF
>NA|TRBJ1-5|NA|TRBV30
TGTGCCTGGAGAACAGGGTTCCGTCAGCCCCAGCATTTT
CAWRTGFRQPQHF
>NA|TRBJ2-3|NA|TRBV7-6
TGTGCCAGCAGCTTTGCGGGGTCCACAGATACGCAGTATTTT
CASSFAGSTDTQYF
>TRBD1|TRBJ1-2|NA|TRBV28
TGTGCCAGCAGTTTACCCCCCGAGACAGGGGTCAACTATGGCTACACCTTC
CASSLPPETGVNYGYTF
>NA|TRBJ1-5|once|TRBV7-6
TGTGCCAGCAGCTTAGGGGAGGGACAGCCCCAGCATTTT
CASSLGEGQPQHF
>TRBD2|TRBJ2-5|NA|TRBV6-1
TGTGCCAGCAAGGGACTAGCGGGAGGGGGGACCCAGTACTTC
CASKGLAGGGTQYF
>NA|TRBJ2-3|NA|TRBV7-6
TGTGCCAGCGGCCTTGAGGGCGGTACGCAGTATTTT
CASGLEGGTQYF
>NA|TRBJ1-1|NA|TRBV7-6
TGTGCCAGCAGCTTAGGCCGGAGCGGGGGGAGCACTGAAGCTTTCTTT
CASSLGRSGGSTEAFF
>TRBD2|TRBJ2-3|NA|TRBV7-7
TGTGCTAGCAGCGTCGGGACTAGCGGGGGCCCTAGCACAGATACGCAGTATTTT
CASSVGTSGGPSTDTQYF
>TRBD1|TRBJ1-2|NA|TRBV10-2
TGCGCCAGCAGTGAGTCGGCTTCAGGGGGCTATGGCTACACCTTC
CASSESASGGYGYTF
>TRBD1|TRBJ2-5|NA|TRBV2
TGTGCCAGAACAAGACCGGGACAGCAAGAGACCCAGTACTTC
CARTRPGQQETQYF
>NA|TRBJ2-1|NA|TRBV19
TGTGCCAGTAGTATAGACGCAGGACAGTACAATGAGCAGTTCTTC
CASSIDAGQYNEQFF
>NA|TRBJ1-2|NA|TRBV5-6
TGTGCCAGCATCCCCCGGTGGGGCACCTACTATGGCTACACCTTC
CASIPRWGTYYGYTF
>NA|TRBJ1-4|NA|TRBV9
TGTGCCAGCAGCGTAGGAGGAGCGGGGGGCCTTGAAAAACTGTTTTTT
CASSVGGAGGLEKLFF
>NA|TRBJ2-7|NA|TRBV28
TGTGCCAGCAGTTTAGTCCAGGACAACTACGAGCAGTACTTC
CASSLVQDNYEQYF
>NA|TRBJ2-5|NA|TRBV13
TGTGCCAGCAGCCACAGCGGCGGGGAGACCCAGTACTTC
CASSHSGGETQYF
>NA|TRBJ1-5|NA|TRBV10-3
TGTGCCATCAGTGGAGGGACCGACGCCAATCAGCCCCAGCATTTT
CAISGGTDANQPQHF
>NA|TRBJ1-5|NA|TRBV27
TGTGCCAGCAGTCCCCTCTTGGGGGGCGATCGCAATCAGCCCCAGCATTTT
CASSPLLGGDRNQPQHF
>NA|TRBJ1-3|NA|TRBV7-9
TGTGCCAGCAGCTTAGCGCACCTCTCTGGAAACACCATATATTTT
CASSLAHLSGNTIYF
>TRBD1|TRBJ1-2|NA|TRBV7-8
TGTGCCAGCAGCTTAGGGGGACAGGATTACTATGGCTACACCTTC
CASSLGGQDYYGYTF
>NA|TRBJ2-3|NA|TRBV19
TGTGCCAGTAGTCTATCCCGCACAGATACGCAGTATTTT
CASSLSRTDTQYF
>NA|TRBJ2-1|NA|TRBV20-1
TGCAGTGCTAGATGGGGCAATGAGCAGTTCTTC
CSARWGNEQFF
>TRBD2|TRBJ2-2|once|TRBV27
TGTGCCAGCAGTTTATATTCCGGGACTAGCGGGGGGAGACCGAACACCGGGGAGCTGTTTTTT
CASSLYSGTSGGRPNTGELFF
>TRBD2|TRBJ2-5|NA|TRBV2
TGTGCCAGCAGTGACGGGGGGTCTCGGACATTTGGAGAGACCCAGTACTTC
CASSDGGSRTFGETQYF
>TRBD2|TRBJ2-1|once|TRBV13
TGTGCCAGCAGCTTAAGGCTAGCGGGGGGGGATGAGCAGTTCTTC
CASSLRLAGGDEQFF
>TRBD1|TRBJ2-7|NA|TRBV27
TGTGCCAGCAGTTTATTGGGACAGGGCTACGAGCAGTACTTC
CASSLLGQGYEQYF
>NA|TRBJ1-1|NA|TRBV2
TGTGCCAGCAGTGAATGGGCCCACACTGAAGCTTTCTTT
CASSEWAHTEAFF
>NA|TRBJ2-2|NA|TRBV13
TGTGCCAGCATGGTAGGGGGAGGGGAGCTGTTTTTT
CASMVGGGELFF
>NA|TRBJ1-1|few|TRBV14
TGTGCCAGCACCCTACGGGGCTACACTGAAGCTTTCTTT
CASTLRGYTEAFF
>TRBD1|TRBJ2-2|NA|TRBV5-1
TGCGCCAGCAGCGTGGGACAGGGGAGAACCGGGGAGCTGTTTTTT
CASSVGQGRTGELFF
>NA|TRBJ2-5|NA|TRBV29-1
TGCAGCGTTGAAGGGGGGGACGGGGACTTC
CSVEGGDGDF
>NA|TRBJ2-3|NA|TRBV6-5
TGTGCCAGCAGTTACTCGACTTGGGGGAGCACAGATACGCAGTATTTT
CASSYSTWGSTDTQYF
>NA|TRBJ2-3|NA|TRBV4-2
TGTGCCAGCAGCCAAGACGTTTCCGGCTCATATACGCAGTATTTT
CASSQDVSGSYTQYF
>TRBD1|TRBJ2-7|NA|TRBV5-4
TGTGCCAGCAGCGCGCCCCCCGGGCGGGACAGGATTTACCACGAGCAGTACTTC
CASSAPPGRDRIYHEQYF
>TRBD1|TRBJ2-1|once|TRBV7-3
TGTGCCAGCAGTTCAGGGGGCCTGGATGAGCAGTTCTTC
CASSSGGLDEQFF
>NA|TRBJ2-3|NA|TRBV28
TGTGCCAGCAACCTCCTCCCCCCGGGAGAGGCCTTTACAGATACGCAGTATTTT
CASNLLPPGEAFTDTQYF
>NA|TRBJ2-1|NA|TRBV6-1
TGTGCCAGCAGTCCCGAGGGCTTCTACAATGAGCAGTTCTTC
CASSPEGFYNEQFF
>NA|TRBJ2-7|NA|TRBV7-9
TGTGCCAGCCTCAACCCGATCGGCCACGAGCAGTACTTC
CASLNPIGHEQYF
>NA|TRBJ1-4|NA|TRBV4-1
TGCGCCAGCAGCCAGGCGGACACGTCCTATGAAAAACTGTTTTTT
CASSQADTSYEKLFF
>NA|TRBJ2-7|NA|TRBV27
TGTGCCAGCAGTTCTCCGGGACACGGACCCTACGAGCAGTACTTC
CASSSPGHGPYEQYF
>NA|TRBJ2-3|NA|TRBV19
TGTGCCAGTAGCGGACACCGCACAGATACGCAGTATTTT
CASSGHRTDTQYF
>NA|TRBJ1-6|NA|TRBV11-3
TGTGCCAGCAGCTTAGGCACCGTTTCACCCCTCCACTTT
CASSLGTVSPLHF
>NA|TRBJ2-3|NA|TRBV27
TGTGCCAGCAGTTTGTACAGGGCAGATACGCAGTATTTT
CASSLYRADTQYF
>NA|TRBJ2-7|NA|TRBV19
TGTGCCAGTAGTCCAGTGGGCTCCTACGAGCAGTACTTC
CASSPVGSYEQYF
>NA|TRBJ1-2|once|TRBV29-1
TGCAGCGTTGAAGAGGGTGGTGTCTGGTACACCTTC
CSVEEGGVWYTF
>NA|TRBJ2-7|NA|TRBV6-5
TGTGCCAGCAGTCCTAGCAGCTACGAGCAGTACTTC
CASSPSSYEQYF
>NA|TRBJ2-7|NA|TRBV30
TGTGCCTGGAGTGTAAGAAAGGACCTTTACGAGCAGTACTTC
CAWSVRKDLYEQYF
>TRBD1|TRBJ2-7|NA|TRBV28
TGTGCCAGCAGTCACGGACAGGGTCTCTGGCAGTACTTC
CASSHGQGLWQYF
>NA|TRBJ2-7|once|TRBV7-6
TGTGCCAGCAGCTTAGGGGGCATCTCCTACGAGCAGTACTTC
CASSLGGISYEQYF